A single sample is the source of the 15 T cell receptor beta chains below, sequenced in a study of shared clonotypes between healthy human individuals. The method was immunoSEQ multiplex PCR; TCRdb's version includes in-frame clones alone and lacks a portion of them. The sample holds millions of clones, around 96% seen once. Naive CD8 cells, CD45RO-negative and positively selected for CCR7, excluded terminally differentiated effector memory CD45RA+ cells. The material sequenced was naive CD8+ T cells sorted from blood. These receptors all come from a man between 18 and 29 years old in good health.

This clone was counted between two and nine times. This chain links TRBV4-1 with TRBJ1-2, with D possibly being TRBD1 (5 bases). V was pared by 5 bases and J by 7 bases, with 17 bases between. Germline V gene sequence: CDR1 MGHRA, CDR2 YSYEKL. The CDR3 totals 14 residues. CDR3 sequence reads: CASSTVSGQGGYTF. The CDR3 DNA follows: TGCGCCAGCAGCACGGTATCGGGGCAAGGTGGCTACACCTTC.

The V call is TRBV2, the J call TRBJ1-3; 7 nucleotides line up with TRBD1. J gave up 3 bases and V 0 bases, and 5 bases lay outside the gene matches. The length of the CDR3 is 16 residues. Germline V lookup: CDR1 SNHLY, CDR2 FYNNEI. The CDR3 DNA reads as TGTGCCAGCAGTGAAGCGCCCACAGGGGTTGGAAACACCATATATTTT. Translated: CASSEAPTGVGNTIYF.

The chain uses TRBV19 and TRBJ2-7; 11 nucleotides agree with TRBD1. The CDR3 has 14 amino acids. Trimming took 5 bases from V and 4 from J; bases not matched to a gene: 4. Per germline, CDR1 LNHDA and CDR2 SQIVND (reference sequence). The DNA for the CDR3 is TGTGCCAGTAGTTCGGGACAGGGGGGATACGAGCAGTACTTC. It is translated as CASSSGQGGYEQYF.

The chain recombines TRBV5-1 with TRBJ1-1; D not resolved. The germline V gene has CDR1 SGHRS and CDR2 YFSETQ. The CDR3 totals 13 residues. V was shortened by 1 base and J by 3 bases, with 7 bases between the two germline ends. The CDR3 DNA is TGCGCCAGCAGCTTGCCAGCGTACACTGAAGCTTTCTTT. Its translation: CASSLPAYTEAFF.

The chain recombines TRBV5-8 with TRBJ2-3; 10 nucleotides line up with TRBD2. The CDR3 covers 19 residues. Trimming took 1 base from V and 6 from J; bases not matched to a gene: 17. In germline, CDR1 is SGHTS, CDR2 YDEGEE. CDR3 DNA: TGTGCCAGCAGCTTGCCCCCCTGGGATAGCGGGAGGCCCGATGATACGCAGTATTTT. It specifies CASSLPPWDSGRPDDTQYF.

The chain combines TRBV6-4 with TRBJ2-5; a weak D match, TRBD1 (5 bases). The germline V and J ends were trimmed by 6 bases and 5 bases, with 25 bases remaining between them. The germline CDR1 and CDR2 sequences are MRHNA and SNTAGT. This CDR3 contains 17 residues. The CDR3 DNA follows: TGTGCCAGCAGGAGTAGCATGACAGTCCCCGAGGAGGAGACCCAGTACTTC. Protein sequence: CASRSSMTVPEEETQYF.

This clone was counted a single time. The chain recombines TRBV7-8 with TRBJ2-5, with 8 bases matching TRBD1. The germline CDR1 and CDR2 sequences are SGHVS and FQNEAQ. Germline trimming cut 3 bases from V and 1 base from J; bases unmatched to any gene: 7. The CDR3 extends over 16 amino acids. The CDR3: CASSLGTGGGQETQYF. CDR3 bases: TGTGCCAGCAGCTTGGGAACAGGGGGTGGCCAAGAGACCCAGTACTTC.

This clone has just one count. This chain links TRBV9 with TRBJ2-1; 7 positions agree with TRBD2. Germline V lookup: CDR1 SGDLS, CDR2 YYNGEE. The CDR3 runs 15 residues. V lost 0 bases to trimming and J lost 10 bases; unmatched junction nucleotides: 10. The DNA for the CDR3 is TGTGCCAGCAGCGTAGCAGTGGGAGGGCCGGAGGAGCAGTTCTTC. It translates to CASSVAVGGPEEQFF.

J is TRBJ2-7 and V is TRBV28, with 11 bases fitting TRBD2. V was pared by 6 bases and J by 3 bases, with 10 bases of the junction left unmatched. The CDR3 runs 16 residues. Germline CDR1 is MDHEN and CDR2 is SYDVKM. Here the CDR3 reads CASRPVLAGEYYEQYF. The CDR3 DNA follows: TGTGCCAGCAGACCAGTACTAGCGGGGGAATACTACGAGCAGTACTTC. Filled out from reference TRBV28 and TRBJ2-7, the complete variable domain reads DVKVTQSSRYLVKRTGEKVFLECVQDMDHENMFWYRQDPGLGLRLIYFSYDVKMKEKGDIPEGYSVSREKKERFSLILESASTNQTSMYLCASRPVLAGEYYEQYFGPGTRLTVT.

The rearrangement joins TRBV27 to TRBJ2-7; TRBD2 is a possible D gene (7 bases). CDR3 length: 15 residues. Trimming pared 6 bases from V and 2 bases from J, leaving 17 bases between. Germline CDR1 and CDR2: MNHEY and SMNVEV (reference sequence). This CDR3 reads CASRPLGGGAYEQYF. In nucleotides, the CDR3 is TGTGCCAGCAGACCTTTAGGGGGAGGGGCCTACGAGCAGTACTTC.

The gene calls are TRBV27 and TRBJ2-1; D assignment may be TRBD1 or TRBD2 (6 bases each). V lost 5 bases and J lost 5, with 19 bases in between. The CDR3 is 16 residues long. Germline-derived CDR1 and CDR2 are MNHEY and SMNVEV (reference sequence). CDR3: CASSLLGGPGNNEQFF. The CDR3 bases are TGTGCCAGCAGTCTCCTTGGGGGGCCGGGCAACAATGAGCAGTTCTTC.

The chain combines TRBV11-2 with TRBJ2-7; D is unresolved. This CDR3 region has 14 residues. Germline loops: CDR1 SGHAT, CDR2 FQNNGV. Trimming took off 0 bases at V and 6 bases at J, with 12 bases between the two ends. The CDR3 sequence: CASSLDPASFEQYF. For the CDR3, the DNA is TGTGCCAGCAGCTTAGATCCCGCAAGTTTCGAGCAGTACTTC.

The chain couples TRBV7-9 to TRBJ2-2, with TRBD2 matching over 9 bases. CDR3 length: 15 residues. Germline V lookup: CDR1 SEHNR, CDR2 FQNEAQ (reference sequence). V gave up 5 bases and J gave up 6 bases; unmatched junction bases: 7. The chain's CDR3 is CASSNSGGFAGELFF. The CDR3 region has the DNA TGTGCCAGCAGCAATAGCGGGGGTTTTGCCGGGGAGCTGTTTTTT. Combining the CDR3 with reference TRBV7-9 and TRBJ2-2 gives the whole variable domain DTGVSQNPRHKITKRGQNVTFRCDPISEHNRLYWYRQTLGQGPEFLTYFQNEAQLEKSRLLSDRFSAERPKGSFSTLEIQRTEQGDSAMYLCASSNSGGFAGELFFGEGSRLTVL.

The gene calls are TRBV7-9 and TRBJ2-7, with 8 nucleotides matching TRBD1. Germline CDR1 and CDR2: SEHNR and FQNEAQ (reference sequence). The CDR3 contains 13 residues. With 5 bases clipped from V and 7 bases from J, the junction kept 7 bases outside the gene matches. The CDR3 nucleotides are TGTGCCAGCAGCCCCAGGACAGGGTGGGAGCAGTACTTC. Protein product: CASSPRTGWEQYF.

CDR3 DNA sequence: TGTGCCAGCAGTTTACGACAGGGGATTGGGCCCCAGCATTTT. Translating it yields CASSLRQGIGPQHF. This rearrangement joins TRBV28 to TRBJ1-5; 8 nucleotides line up with TRBD1. The CDR3 is 14 amino acids. Germline trimming cut 2 bases from V and 9 bases from J; bases unmatched to any gene: 6. Germline V gives CDR1 MDHEN, CDR2 SYDVKM.